The 10 T cell receptor beta chains below were found in one sample sequenced in a study of shared clonotypes between healthy human individuals. Method: immunoSEQ multiplex PCR; TCRdb's copy keeps in-frame clones and lacks some. The profile shows 2.3 million or so clones, over 85% of them singletons. The source material was naive CD4+ T cells from PBMCs. Regarding subset: CD45RA+ positively selected. The origin of the receptors is a man aged 18 to 30 in good health. Some clones in this sample may be carry-over from other donors' samples.

For this clone: This CDR3 is also generated by other DNA sequences in the sample. The genes are TRBV9 and TRBJ2-1; 8 nucleotides agree with TRBD2. CDR3 length equals 15 residues. V was clipped by 0 bases and J by 2 bases; unmatched bases: 1. The germline CDR1 and CDR2 sequences are SGDLS and YYNGEE. The DNA of the CDR3 is TGTGCCAGCAGCGTAGTAGCGGGACCCTACAATGAGCAGTTCTTC. Encoded protein: CASSVVAGPYNEQFF. Based on the CDR3 plus reference TRBV9 and TRBJ2-1, the full variable domain is DSGVTQTPKHLITATGQRVTLRCSPRSGDLSVYWYQQSLDQGLQFLIQYYNGEERAKGNILERFSAQQFPDLHSELNLSSLELGDSALYFCASSVVAGPYNEQFFGPGTRLTVL.

The chain combines TRBV7-9 with TRBJ1-3; TRBD1 is a possible D gene (5 bases). The CDR3 has 15 amino acids. In germline, CDR1 is SEHNR, CDR2 FQNEAQ (reference sequence). The V and J ends lost 2 bases and 4 bases respectively, with 12 bases between them. The CDR3 reads CASSLFTGMGNTIYF. In DNA, the CDR3 is TGTGCCAGCAGCTTATTTACAGGAATGGGAAACACCATATATTTT.

The DNA for the CDR3 is TGTGCCAGCAGCGATGGGACTAGCGCTTACTCCTACGAGCAGTACTTC. Translated: CASSDGTSAYSYEQYF. The V and J genes are TRBV9 and TRBJ2-7, with 10 bases fitting TRBD2. V was pared by 3 bases and J by 0 bases, with 6 bases of the junction left unmatched. Germline loops: CDR1 SGDLS, CDR2 YYNGEE. The CDR3 runs 16 residues.

The chain carries TRBV12-5 and TRBJ2-1; the D is unclear. The CDR3 extends over 15 amino acids. V lost 5 bases and J 0 bases, leaving 11 bases between the germline ends. Germline lookup yields CDR1 LGHNT and CDR2 FRNRAP. The CDR3 region has the DNA TGTGCTAGTGGTATAGCCCGTCCCTCCTACAATGAGCAGTTCTTC. Translating gives CASGIARPSYNEQFF.

The table lists this clone with a count of one. Here the CDR3 DNA reads TGTGCCAGCAGCACGGGACTAGCGGCTGGCACAGATACGCAGTATTTT. Its translation is CASSTGLAAGTDTQYF. The chain joins TRBV4-2 to TRBJ2-3; 11 bases map to TRBD2. Unmatched junction bases numbered 5, after V lost 5 bases and J lost 1 base. This CDR3 has 16 residues. CDR1 LGHNA and CDR2 YNFKEQ come from the germline V gene.

The chain couples TRBV9 to TRBJ1-1, with D unclear. The CDR3 is 14 residues long. V shed 0 bases and J shed 4 bases, with 10 bases lying between them. CDR1 SGDLS and CDR2 YYNGEE come from the germline V gene. CDR3 protein: CASSVDSWVTEAFF. DNA of the CDR3: TGTGCCAGCAGCGTAGATAGTTGGGTCACTGAAGCTTTCTTT.

CDR3 in DNA: TGTGCCATCAGTGAAGAAGGGACAGGGGATGAAAAACTGTTTTTT. This encodes CAISEEGTGDEKLFF. This chain uses TRBV10-3 with TRBJ1-4; 10 nucleotides agree with TRBD1. J gave up 6 bases and V 3 bases, and 4 bases lay outside the gene matches. The CDR3 contains 15 residues. Germline V gene data show CDR1 as ENHRY and CDR2 as SYGVKD.

The rearrangement links TRBV28 to TRBJ2-1; D tentatively reads TRBD1 or TRBD2 (6 bases each). Germline V CDR1 and CDR2: MDHEN, SYDVKM. The CDR3 has 15 residues. V lost 7 bases and J lost 5, with 18 bases in between. CDR3 DNA sequence: TGTGCCAGCATCCCGAGGGGGGTAGGGAACAATGAGCAGTTCTTC. This encodes CASIPRGVGNNEQFF.

Concerning this clone itself: Other DNA sequences in the sample encode the same CDR3. This chain connects TRBV7-3 to TRBJ1-1, with 8 bases fitting TRBD1. The junction had 3 bases not matched to a gene; V was cut back by 4 bases and J by 5 bases. The CDR3 totals 13 residues. Germline CDR1 is SGHTA and CDR2 is FQGTGA. The chain's CDR3 is CASSYGQGTEAFF. Here the CDR3 DNA reads TGTGCCAGCAGCTACGGACAGGGTACTGAAGCTTTCTTT.

This clone has just one count. The chain joins TRBV6-1 to TRBJ1-2, with D unresolved. Germline V gives CDR1 MNHNS, CDR2 SASEGT. The CDR3 covers 12 residues. V dropped 3 bases and J dropped 2 bases, with 4 bases sitting between them. CDR3: CASSDWNYGYTF. The CDR3 bases are TGTGCCAGCAGTGACTGGAACTATGGCTACACCTTC.